The clone carrying this T cell receptor beta chain was seen ten or more times. As yet, its antigen is unknown. Amplification of TCR beta CDR3 regions used RNA as the template. Carried out on the TCR CDR3, a first-round RT-PCR used the HTBI primer set. TCRdb redid the calling of the multiplex PCR reads with MiXCR, one entry per CDR3 protein. The table lists just over 550,000 distinct CDR3 sequences, 40% to 55% of them singletons. Trimming removed 4 bases from V and 5 bases from J; junction bases left unmatched: 5. From germline, CDR1 is SGHDN and CDR2 FVKESK. This CDR3 has 14 residues. Newly diagnosed hyperthyroidism patients aged 18 to 65 years had disease lasting under 2 months. Criteria for exclusion of patients were uncontrolled infection, other autoimmune disease, pregnancy or lactation. This entry is derived from a study of T cells in Graves' hyperthyroidism and ophthalmopathy. Study conclusions and caveats: Researchers report that a 13 V-J model separated ophthalmopathy from stable hyperthyroidism.

The sequence was collected from a woman younger than 35 with Graves' hyperthyroidism. The sequencing sample was made of peripheral blood or thyroid tissue (not recorded which). The J gene is TRBJ2-5, the V gene TRBV14, with 9 nucleotides matching TRBD2. CDR3 DNA: TGTGCCAGCAGCCCCGGGACTAGCTTGGAGACCCAGTACTTC. Encoded protein: CASSPGTSLETQYF.